The present entry profiles one T cell receptor (beta chain) with its context. Its cognate antigen has yet to be identified. Base qualities are missing; no much larger clone stands one base away. The data are from a study of cytomegalovirus exposure and HLA in healthy donors listed by TCRdb under 2017. With regard to the full study: The 666 repertoires of the first cohort and the 120 validation repertoires were produced on the same platform, according to a later analysis. The study combined high-throughput TCR immunosequencing, statistical association of individual TCRs with disease status, and machine learning to predict cytomegalovirus infection status. The study aimed to test whether signatures of past pathogen exposure could be identified by cataloging public T cell receptors. A separate validation cohort of 100 to 150 different subjects was used in addition to the approximately 700-subject first cohort. Study-wide findings and limitations: In vitro tests confirmed that a few of the cytomegalovirus-associated TCR beta chains recognize cytomegalovirus antigens. The authors suggested that the approach could potentially be generalized to other disease states and immunological phenotypes. Subsequent analysis determined that TCRs grouped into clusters in the first cohort also showed a tendency toward co-occurrence across the 120 validation repertoires, and about 93% of cluster scores exceeded 0. In both the original and validation cohorts, the classifier was reported to diagnose cytomegalovirus status with high specificity and sensitivity. Most TCR sequences were observed very rarely across donors, whereas some public TCRs were present in many individuals. The validation cohort had no HLA typing available for a later analysis, so co-occurrence within that cohort was assessed over all 130 or so repertoires. In the study, 150 to 200 TCR beta chains were listed as associated with cytomegalovirus.

Receptors were amplified or captured by the immunoSEQ multiplex PCR assay. The study's own analysis went as follows. To diagnose cytomegalovirus status from the catalog of TCR beta chain sequences, a statistical classification framework was built. As stored in TCRdb, this immuneACCESS dataset retains in-frame rearrangements with V and J assigned. A fraction of the clones does not appear; measured against another copy, unresolved V genes explain less than half of the discrepancy, and the remainder lacks a known reason. The D gene and trimming were derived from the DNA, and the V and J assignments and clone size from that table. The sample has roughly 350,000 clones on record, around 86% of them singletons. Together, the top ten hold around 0.84% of the sample. Donors formed part of the validation cohort, which comprised 120 subjects and was distinct from the first cohort of fewer than 750 subjects.

Taken from cysteine to phenylalanine, the CDR3 has 16 residues. Only the CDR3 region is kept as DNA, spanning 48 bases read in frame from base 1. Per the germline V gene, MNHEY is the CDR1 and SVGAGI is the CDR2. V ends up 4 bases short and J 8 bases short, with an unmatched junction base count of 11. The rearranged chain carries TRBV6-5 and TRBJ2-1, with 10 central nucleotides matching TRBD1. Sequencing was carried out using PBMCs. This sequence originates from a woman under 30 in good health and CMV-seronegative. CDR3 loop: CASSFQPGQGIDEQFF. In nucleotides, the sequence is TGTGCCAGCAGTTTTCAACCGGGACAGGGGATAGATGAGCAGTTCTTC.